The rows below give T cell receptor beta chains drawn from one sample of a study of read filtering for tumor transcriptome and immune sequencing. TCRdb recomputed calls from the reads with MiXCR, one row per CDR3 protein. The sample carries tens of thousands of distinct CDR3 sequences, around 19% recorded once. The source material was a population of CD138-negative cells sorted from bone marrow. These receptors originate from a donor aged 40 or over with multiple myeloma. Both conserved end residues are part of each CDR3. The D gene is left open where the match is weak. For some rows the clone size is stated as once, few or many, or as a class when expanded; others skip it.

TRBV12-3/TRBV12-4,many,.,TRBJ2-3,TGTGCCAGCAGTAGGGGCGGTACGCAGTATTTT,CASSRGGTQYF
TRBV12-3/TRBV12-4,many,.,TRBJ2-1,TGTGCCAGCAGTTTAGATCACAATGAGCAGTTCTTC,CASSLDHNEQFF
TRBV6-2/TRBV6-3,many,TRBD2,TRBJ2-1,TGTGCCAGCAGTTACCAGCGGGAGGTCAATGAGCAGTTCTTC,CASSYQREVNEQFF
TRBV19,many,.,TRBJ2-2,TGTGCCAGTAGCCTGTTAGGGACCTTGGTATTGGGGACCGGGGAGCTGTTTTTT,CASSLLGTLVLGTGELFF
TRBV18,many,.,TRBJ2-5,TGTGCCAGCTCACCCGACGCCATCCCCTTAGGGACCCAGTACTTC,CASSPDAIPLGTQYF
TRBV29-1,many,.,TRBJ2-3,TGCAGCGTTGCGCTAGGGGTTGATACGCAGTATTTT,CSVALGVDTQYF
TRBV28,many,.,TRBJ2-7,TGTGCCAGCAGTTTAAGTCCCAGCACCTACGAGCAGTACTTC,CASSLSPSTYEQYF
TRBV7-3,many,.,TRBJ2-2,TGTGCCAGCAGCCAGGGGTACAGCACCGGGGAGCTGTTTTTT,CASSQGYSTGELFF
TRBV4-2,many,TRBD1,TRBJ1-5,TGTGCCAGCAGCCAAGGACGCCCACAGGGGATGGGCAATCAGCCCCAGCATTTT,CASSQGRPQGMGNQPQHF
TRBV12-3/TRBV12-4,many,TRBD1,TRBJ2-3,TGTGCCAGCAGTTCAAGGGGGCGACGGACAGATACGCAGTATTTT,CASSSRGRRTDTQYF
TRBV5-4,many,TRBD2,TRBJ2-3,TGTGCCAGCATGCCGGGACTAGCAGCAGATACGCAGTATTTT,CASMPGLAADTQYF
TRBV20-1,few,.,TRBJ1-5,TGCAGTGCTAGAGATCGAGGCGGCCTTAGCAATCAGCCCCAGCATTTT,CSARDRGGLSNQPQHF
TRBV18,many,.,TRBJ2-5,TGTGCCAGCTCACCGGTTGCGGGAAGCCAAGAGACCCAGTACTTC,CASSPVAGSQETQYF
TRBV29-1,many,.,TRBJ1-4,TGCAGCGTTGAAGATCTGGGGACTAATGAAAAACTGTTTTTT,CSVEDLGTNEKLFF
TRBV7-9,many,TRBD1,TRBJ1-4,TGTGCCAGCAGCCCGTCCGGGACAGGCCCTGAAAAACTGTTTTTT,CASSPSGTGPEKLFF
TRBV28,many,.,TRBJ2-3,TGTGCCAGCAGCCCCCCCGGGGCCACAGATACGCAGTATTTT,CASSPPGATDTQYF
TRBV6-6,many,TRBD2,TRBJ2-3,TGTGCCAGCAGTTACTCGAAGGCTAGCGGGGCGGGTACGCAGTATTTT,CASSYSKASGAGTQYF
TRBV29-1,many,.,TRBJ2-5,TGCAGCGTTGAAAAAGCGGGTTGGGAGACCCAGTACTTC,CSVEKAGWETQYF
TRBV5-1,many,.,TRBJ1-4,TGCGCCAGCAGCTCGGACAGCACAACTAATGAAAAACTGTTTTTT,CASSSDSTTNEKLFF
TRBV6-6,many,.,TRBJ2-5,TGTGCCAGCAGTGTCTATGACACAATCCAAGAGACCCAGTACTTC,CASSVYDTIQETQYF
TRBV7-9,.,TRBD1,TRBJ1-1,TGTGCCAGCAGCTCCCGGGACAGAGGGAACACTGAAGCTTTCTTT,CASSSRDRGNTEAFF
TRBV12-3/TRBV12-4,.,.,TRBJ1-3,TGTGCCAGCAGGGCCGTGCCTCCGGGAAACACCATATATTTT,CASRAVPPGNTIYF
TRBV5-1,many,.,TRBJ2-1,TGCGCCAGCAGCTTGGGTGCCGATCCGCTTTACAATGAGCAGTTCTTC,CASSLGADPLYNEQFF
TRBV6-5,many,.,TRBJ2-7,TGTGCCAGCAGCTCCCCGGCGTCCCTTCGAGAGCAGTACTTC,CASSSPASLREQYF
TRBV9,many,TRBD2,TRBJ2-7,TGTGCCAGCAGCGCCAGCCCAGCGGGAGGCGAGCAGTACTTC,CASSASPAGGEQYF
TRBV28,few,TRBD1,TRBJ2-3,TGTGCCAGCAGTCCCTCAGGGGGAGAATTTACAGATACGCAGTATTTT,CASSPSGGEFTDTQYF
TRBV7-2,many,TRBD2,TRBJ2-7,TGTGCCAGCAGCTCCGTAGCGGGAGGGTCCAACGAGCAGTACTTC,CASSSVAGGSNEQYF
TRBV20-1,many,TRBD1,TRBJ2-2,TGCAGTGCTAGAGAACGACAGGGCACCGGGGAGCTGTTTTTT,CSARERQGTGELFF
TRBV4-3,medium-sized,TRBD2,TRBJ2-3,TGCGCCAGCAGCCAAGTTCGCGGGAGCGGGACAGATACGCAGTATTTT,CASSQVRGSGTDTQYF
TRBV7-9,few,.,TRBJ1-1,TGTGCCAGCAGCTTAGAGGGGCCTGAAGCTTTCTTT,CASSLEGPEAFF
TRBV28,many,.,TRBJ1-5,TGTGCCAGCAAGGTTTCCAATCAGCCCCAGCATTTT,CASKVSNQPQHF
TRBV11-2,.,TRBD1,TRBJ2-5,TGTGCCAGCAGCCAACAGGGGGCAAAGACCCAGTACTTC,CASSQQGAKTQYF
TRBV11-2,many,.,TRBJ1-2,TGTGCCAGCAGCCCCATCCGGGACACCAACTATGGCTACACCTTC,CASSPIRDTNYGYTF
TRBV19,few,.,TRBJ2-2,TGTGCCAGTATGTTAGCGGCGAACACCGGGGAGCTGTTTTTT,CASMLAANTGELFF
TRBV3-1,.,TRBD2,TRBJ2-1,TGTGCCAGCAGCCCAGGAGCTAGCGGGAGGTCGAGTGAGCAGCTCTTC,CASSPGASGRSSEQLF
TRBV2,.,.,TRBJ2-3,TGTGCCAGCAGTGAAGGTGGAGCAGGGGTGATCTCAGATACGCAGTATTTT,CASSEGGAGVISDTQYF
TRBV5-5,.,.,TRBJ2-1,TGTGCCATCATCTTGTTACGAGTCAATGAGCAGTTCTTC,CAIILLRVNEQFF
TRBV5-8,many,.,TRBJ2-5,TGTGCCAGCAGCTTGTCGGGTCCCCGGGATGAGACCCAGTACTTC,CASSLSGPRDETQYF
TRBV12-3/TRBV12-4,few,.,TRBJ2-1,TGTGCCAGCAGTTTAGGCCAATACAATGAGCAGTCCTTC,CASSLGQYNEQSF
TRBV29-1,many,.,TRBJ2-1,TGCAGCTTCCGGGATACCAATGAGCAGTTCTTC,CSFRDTNEQFF
TRBV5-5,many,TRBD2,TRBJ2-1,TGTGCCAGCGGCCCGGGCGGGAGTCCCTACAATGAGCAGTTCTTC,CASGPGGSPYNEQFF
TRBV18,many,.,TRBJ2-7,TGTGCCAGCTCACCACCCGGACAGATCGAGCAGTACTTC,CASSPPGQIEQYF
TRBV24-1,many,TRBD2,TRBJ2-3,TGTGCCACCAGTGCTTCGGGAGGGGTCGGGGATACGCAGTATTTT,CATSASGGVGDTQYF
TRBV5-8,many,.,TRBJ1-6,TGTGCCAGCAGCTTAGCCCGGACGGTCAATAATTCACCCCTCCACTTT,CASSLARTVNNSPLHF
TRBV3-1,.,TRBD2,TRBJ2-7,TGTGCCAGCGGCCTAACTAGCGGGGACTACGAGCTGTACTTC,CASGLTSGDYELYF
TRBV6-2/TRBV6-3,many,.,TRBJ1-5,TGTGCCAGCAGTGAACGATTCAATCAGCCCCAGCATTTT,CASSERFNQPQHF
TRBV7-9,.,.,TRBJ2-3,TGTGCCAGCGGGAACTTCCCCACAGATACGCAGTATTTT,CASGNFPTDTQYF
TRBV19,many,TRBD1,TRBJ2-2,TGTGCCAGTAGTAGAGGACAGGGTTGGACCGGGGAGCTGTTTTTT,CASSRGQGWTGELFF
TRBV3-1,.,TRBD1,TRBJ2-5,TGTGCCAGCAGCCCCCGACAGGGTCCAGAGACCCAGTACTTC,CASSPRQGPETQYF
TRBV5-1,many,.,TRBJ2-7,TGCGCCAGCAGCGGAGGCCTCCCAGACTCGGGGGTGTACTTC,CASSGGLPDSGVYF
TRBV12-3/TRBV12-4,many,TRBD2,TRBJ2-5,TGTGCCAGCAGTCCGCCGACTAGCGGGAGCCAAGAGACCCAGTACTTC,CASSPPTSGSQETQYF
TRBV7-2,few,TRBD2,TRBJ2-1,TGTGCCAGCACCGCTTTTTTGGGACTAGCCCCTAGCTCCTACAATGAGCAGTTCTTC,CASTAFLGLAPSSYNEQFF